The present entry profiles one T cell receptor (beta chain) with its context. Sequencing was performed with immunoSEQ multiplex PCR; in TCRdb, only in-frame clones are kept and a portion is missing. The sample has 20,000 to 25,000 clones; 65% to 90% are singletons. The sample comes from a study of T cell responses to AZD1222 COVID-19 vaccine. There are 14 residues in the CDR3. CDR1 and CDR2 from the germline V gene are SNHLY and FYNNEI. Trimming left V 5 bases short and J 0 bases short, with 7 bases between. V and J are TRBV2 and TRBJ2-2, with D unclear. The clonotype originates from an adult in good health. This specimen consisted of peripheral blood, obtained on day 0 of AZD1222 vaccination. The CDR3 region has the DNA TGTGCCAGCAGTAGGACGGCGAACACCGGGGAGCTGTTTTTT. Its translation is CASSRTANTGELFF. The entire variable domain, with the rest obtained from reference TRBV2 and TRBJ2-2, is as follows: EPEVTQTPSHQVTQMGQEVILRCVPISNHLYFYWYRQILGQKVEFLVSFYNNEISEKSEIFDDQFSVERPDGSNFTLKIRSTKLEDSAMYFCASSRTANTGELFFGEGSRLTVL.